Presented here are 14 T cell receptor beta chains from one specimen sequenced in a study of cytomegalovirus exposure and HLA in healthy donors. PCR used 60 Vbeta primers and 13 Jbeta primers. TCRdb's table, derived via immunoSEQ multiplex PCR, lists solely in-frame clones and lacks some. The table lists roughly 100,000 clones, under 80% of them singletons. The sequenced sample was PBMCs. The origin of the receptors is a man aged 40-55 years in good health and CMV-seropositive.

The V gene is TRBV7-9, the J gene TRBJ1-6; 9 positions match TRBD1. CDR1 is SEHNR, CDR2 FQNEAQ, per germline (reference sequence). V gave up 5 bases and J gave up 9 bases; unmatched junction bases: 8. This CDR3 contains 15 residues. The chain's CDR3 is CASSRGQGIVSPLHF. CDR3 coding DNA: TGTGCCAGCAGCCGGGGACAGGGAATAGTTTCACCCCTCCACTTT.

This chain connects TRBV7-2 to TRBJ1-4; D not resolved. V was clipped by 1 base and J by 8 bases, with 14 bases between them. CDR3 length equals 15 residues. Looked up from germline, CDR1 is SGHTA and CDR2 is FQGNSA. This CDR3 is CASSLGGPSSEKLFF. In nucleotides, the CDR3 is TGTGCCAGCAGCTTAGGAGGCCCCTCCAGCGAAAAACTGTTTTTT.

The rearrangement joins TRBV29-1 to TRBJ2-1; 7 bases map to TRBD2. The CDR3 runs to 14 residues. The V gene's germline CDR1 is SQVTM and CDR2 ANQGSEA. J was trimmed by 0 bases and V by 6 bases; bases with no gene match: 5. This chain's CDR3 is CSVFRGSSYNEQFF. DNA of the CDR3: TGCAGCGTCTTTCGCGGGAGCTCCTACAATGAGCAGTTCTTC.

The chain combines TRBV5-1 with TRBJ2-3; 11 nucleotides align to TRBD2. This CDR3 has 15 residues. Trimming removed 3 bases from V and 4 bases from J; junction bases left unmatched: 4. CDR1 is SGHRS, CDR2 YFSETQ, per germline. The CDR3 spells CASSYSGGASDTQYF. The CDR3 bases are TGCGCCAGCAGCTATAGCGGGGGGGCCTCAGATACGCAGTATTTT.

The sample holds a few counts of this clone. The V gene is TRBV14, the J gene TRBJ2-2, with TRBD1 matching over 8 bases. The junction had 5 bases not matched to a gene; V was cut back by 1 base and J by 7 bases. This CDR3 has 15 residues. Germline lookup yields CDR1 SGHDN and CDR2 FVKESK. CDR3 sequence: CASSQVRGLGGELFF. In DNA, the CDR3 is TGTGCCAGCAGCCAAGTCAGGGGGCTAGGCGGGGAGCTGTTTTTT.

The chain links TRBV19 to TRBJ2-4; 7 nucleotides match TRBD1. The CDR3 spans 17 residues. The V segment lost 5 bases and the J segment 0 bases; nucleotides outside the gene matches: 10. The germline gives CDR1 LNHDA, CDR2 SQIVND (reference sequence). CDR3 amino acids: CASSPEQGTLAKNIQYF. CDR3 in DNA: TGTGCCAGTAGTCCCGAACAGGGGACCTTAGCCAAAAACATTCAGTACTTC.

The V and J genes are TRBV27 and TRBJ1-4; 8 nucleotides agree with TRBD1. Per germline, CDR1 MNHEY and CDR2 SMNVEV (reference sequence). Trimming took 5 bases from V and 8 from J; bases not matched to a gene: 4. The CDR3 runs to 13 residues. DNA of the CDR3: TGTGCCAGCAGTGTACAGGGGGAGGAAAAACTGTTTTTT. Its translation: CASSVQGEEKLFF.

The genes are TRBV2 and TRBJ2-6; weak D call: TRBD1 (5 bases). Germline V gene lookup returns CDR1 SNHLY and CDR2 FYNNEI. The CDR3 is made up of 17 amino acids. Trimming left V 7 bases short and J 0 bases short, with 16 bases between. Here the CDR3 reads CASNSRQTFSGANVLTF. CDR3 bases: TGTGCCAGCAATTCAAGACAGACATTCTCTGGGGCCAACGTCCTGACTTTC.

The V gene is TRBV4-1, the J gene TRBJ1-1; 9 bases map to TRBD1. CDR3 length equals 18 residues. CDR1 is MGHRA, CDR2 YSYEKL, per germline. J gave up 6 bases and V 6 bases, and 20 bases lay outside the gene matches. CDR3 bases: TGCGCCAGCAGTTTTGACTGGGGGACAGGGTCGGCGAAAGCTGAAGCTTTCTTT. The encoded protein is CASSFDWGTGSAKAEAFF.

The V call is TRBV29-1, the J call TRBJ1-2; D unresolved. Trimming left V 0 bases short and J 3 bases short, with 11 bases between. The CDR3 loop spans 14 amino acids. CDR1 and CDR2 (germline): SQVTM, ANQGSEA. CDR3 amino acids: CSVEEGGRDYGYTF. CDR3 coding DNA: TGCAGCGTTGAAGAGGGAGGGAGAGACTATGGCTACACCTTC.

This clone was picked up a small number of times. For the CDR3, the DNA is TGCGCCAGCTTAGGATCGGGAGGGGGGAATGAGCAGTTCTTC. Protein sequence: CASLGSGGGNEQFF. The rearrangement links TRBV10-1 to TRBJ2-1; TRBD2 agrees at 8 bases. V shed 8 bases, J shed 7 bases, and the junction held 10 bases outside the gene matches. CDR3 length equals 14 residues. In germline, CDR1 is WNHNN, CDR2 SYGVQD (reference sequence).

V and J are TRBV5-4 and TRBJ1-2; TRBD1 matches 10 bases. Trimming took 2 bases from V and 5 from J; bases not matched to a gene: 6. In germline, CDR1 is SGHNT, CDR2 YYREEE (reference sequence). CDR3 length: 15 residues. CDR3 in DNA: TGTGCCAGCAGCTTAGACAGGGGGCGAACTTATGGCTACACCTTC. Its translation is CASSLDRGRTYGYTF.

This chain connects TRBV5-6 to TRBJ1-1, with D unclear. This CDR3 has 13 residues. V lost 4 bases and J 7 bases, leaving 14 bases between the germline ends. Germline CDR1 SGHDT, CDR2 YYEEEE. The CDR3 loop is CASSPDSGVEAFF. CDR3 nucleotides: TGTGCCAGCAGCCCCGACTCGGGTGTTGAAGCTTTCTTT.

The chain uses TRBV7-9 and TRBJ2-3; TRBD1 agrees at 11 bases. The V gene end was trimmed by 3 bases and the J gene end by 3 bases; junction bases not matched to a gene: 5. Germline CDR1 reads SEHNR; CDR2 reads FQNEAQ (reference sequence). The CDR3 contains 16 residues. CDR3 protein: CASSFRTGGDTDTQYF. The CDR3 DNA is TGTGCCAGCAGCTTTAGGACAGGGGGCGATACAGATACGCAGTATTTT.